This T cell receptor beta chain stems from a study of shared clonotypes between healthy human individuals. Germline V gene sequence: CDR1 SGHRS, CDR2 YFSETQ. With 1 base removed from V and 0 bases from J, the gap between germline ends came to 14 bases. The CDR3 consists of 17 residues. A deep-level run was used for the assay. Input per replicate PCR of unsorted PBMC was roughly 300 ng DNA, corresponding to tens of thousands of T cell genomes. The repertoire was sequenced with immunoSEQ multiplex PCR; TCRdb's copy has only in-frame clones and lacks some. The sample has about 460,000 clones; 77% are singletons.

The V gene is TRBV5-1, the J gene TRBJ2-1, with a tentative D call TRBD2 (5 bases). This receptor was identified in a woman aged 40 to 50 in good health. Some clones in this sample may be carry-over from other donors' samples. The sequenced material came from PBMCs. CDR3 amino acids: CASSLPVGGNSYNEQFF. The CDR3 region has the DNA TGCGCCAGCAGCTTGCCGGTCGGAGGCAACTCCTACAATGAGCAGTTCTTC.